Below, 10 T cell receptor beta chains from the same sample are listed, as sequenced in a study of PD-1 blockade in classical Hodgkin lymphoma. Using immunoSEQ multiplex PCR, the repertoire was profiled, and TCRdb retains in-frame clones only, with some absent. This sample carries about 34,000 clones, approximately 90% of them seen once, and the ten largest clones take 0.2% to 0.25%. Sample time point: newly diagnosed, previously untreated cHL patient sample. By magnetic negative selection, CD4+ T cells were purified from thawed PBMCs. The sample consisted of CD4+ T cells from blood. The source of these receptors is a human donor with classical Hodgkin lymphoma.

The rearrangement joins TRBV6-1 to TRBJ2-7; D tentatively fits TRBD1 or TRBD2 (6 bases each). Germline V lookup: CDR1 MNHNS, CDR2 SASEGT. Trimming stripped 4 bases from V and 2 bases from J, with 12 bases between. The CDR3 length is 14 residues. CDR3 nucleotide sequence: TGTGCCAGCAGTGGAGGGGGGAATCCCTACGAGCAGTACTTC. Its protein is CASSGGGNPYEQYF.

The chain joins TRBV2 to TRBJ2-3, with 10 positions matching TRBD2. V dropped 4 bases and J dropped 1; count of bases not matched to a gene: 5. CDR1 is SNHLY, CDR2 FYNNEI, per germline. The CDR3 is made up of 16 amino acids. The CDR3 DNA is TGTGCCAGCAGTGTCTCTAGCGGGGGACGCACAGATACGCAGTATTTT. The encoded protein is CASSVSSGGRTDTQYF.

The chain couples TRBV15 to TRBJ1-1, with no clear D. Trimming removed 5 bases from V and 3 bases from J, with 19 bases in between. Germline CDR1 reads LNHNV; CDR2 reads YYDKDF (reference sequence). The CDR3 extends over 16 amino acids. The CDR3 DNA sequence: TGTGCCACCAGCCGGGGTAACCTAGGATTCGACACTGAAGCTTTCTTT. Protein: CATSRGNLGFDTEAFF.

This chain links TRBV4-2 with TRBJ1-5, with TRBD1 matching over 8 bases. The germline V gene has CDR1 LGHNA and CDR2 YNFKEQ. With 1 base clipped from V and 4 bases from J, the junction kept 12 bases outside the gene matches. The CDR3 is 18 residues long. The CDR3 protein is CASSQGGTGESGNQPQHF. The CDR3 DNA follows: TGTGCCAGCAGCCAAGGGGGGACAGGAGAATCAGGGAATCAGCCCCAGCATTTT.

The J gene is TRBJ1-1, the V gene TRBV6-4; TRBD1 might be the D (5 bases). Germline V gene sequence: CDR1 MRHNA, CDR2 SNTAGT. V lost 9 bases, J lost 9 bases, and 14 bases lay in between. This CDR3 contains 11 residues. The DNA for the CDR3 is TGTGCCAGTTGGGGGGTCGACAAAGCTTTCTTT. Protein product: CASWGVDKAFF.

The V and J genes are TRBV5-1 and TRBJ1-1; 8 nucleotides agree with TRBD1. Germline-derived CDR1 and CDR2 are SGHRS and YFSETQ. The CDR3 contains 15 residues. Trimming removed 4 bases from V and 1 base from J; junction bases left unmatched: 6. The CDR3 loop is CASSRGQGGNTEAFF. CDR3 coding DNA: TGCGCCAGCAGCAGAGGACAGGGTGGGAACACTGAAGCTTTCTTT.

This chain links TRBV20-1 with TRBJ2-7, with a weak D call TRBD2 (5 bases). V was trimmed by 3 bases and J by 5 bases, leaving 5 bases between them. From germline, CDR1 is DFQATT and CDR2 SNEGSKA (reference sequence). The CDR3 is 10 residues long. Here the CDR3 reads CSASGDEQYF. The CDR3 nucleotides read TGCAGTGCTAGCGGGGACGAGCAGTACTTC.

The chain joins TRBV2 to TRBJ2-6; D may correspond to TRBD1 or TRBD2 (5 bases each). Germline values: CDR1 SNHLY, CDR2 FYNNEI. There are 15 residues in the CDR3. V was cut by 6 bases and J by 0 bases, with 9 bases left in between. CDR3 bases: TGTGCCAGCAGAGAGGGACCCTCTGGGGCCAACGTCCTGACTTTC. It is translated as CASREGPSGANVLTF. Drawing the rest from reference TRBV2 and TRBJ2-6, the complete variable domain is EPEVTQTPSHQVTQMGQEVILRCVPISNHLYFYWYRQILGQKVEFLVSFYNNEISEKSEIFDDQFSVERPDGSNFTLKIRSTKLEDSAMYFCASREGPSGANVLTFGAGSRLTVL.

The chain has TRBV19 and TRBJ2-3, with TRBD2 as a possible D gene (5 bases). V lost 8 bases to trimming and J lost 4 bases, with 7 bases between them. Germline loops: CDR1 LNHDA, CDR2 SQIVND (reference sequence). This CDR3 has 11 residues. Here the CDR3 DNA reads TGTGCCAGTGAGGAGGCAGATACGCAGTATTTT. This encodes CASEEADTQYF.

CDR3 nucleotides: TGTGCCAGCAGCCTTGACTACCTCGGTGAAAAACTGTTTTTT. Residues: CASSLDYLGEKLFF. The genes are TRBV6-5 and TRBJ1-4, with no clear D. Germline CDR1 reads MNHEY; CDR2 reads SVGAGI. CDR3 size: 14 residues. V shed 6 bases and J shed 7 bases, with 15 bases lying between them.